The rows below give T cell receptor beta chains drawn from one sample of a study of blood T cell repertoires in COVID-19. Using immunoSEQ multiplex PCR, the repertoire was profiled, and TCRdb retains in-frame clones only, with some absent. This table holds 8,500 to 10,000 clones, about 91% found once. The sample comprised peripheral blood. The receptors originated from a woman between 45 and 60 years old with active COVID-19. CDR3s include the opening cysteine and the closing phenylalanine or tryptophan. The D gene is left open where the match is weak. Not every row has a clone size; where given, it reads once, few, many or a size class.

TRBV24-1	TRBD1	-	TRBJ1-2	CATSDSGTGTVYGYTF	TGTGCCACCAGTGACTCCGGGACAGGGACCGTCTATGGCTACACCTTC
TRBV7-9	TRBD1	-	TRBJ2-1	CASSRRQGAGGLAPNEQFF	TGTGCCAGCAGCCGCCGACAGGGGGCGGGAGGACTAGCTCCCAATGAGCAGTTCTTC
TRBV2	-	-	TRBJ2-7	CASSGDSGEQYF	TGTGCCAGCAGTGGGGACTCTGGCGAGCAGTACTTC
TRBV10-2	-	-	TRBJ1-1	CASSYGANTEAFF	TGCGCCAGCAGTTATGGAGCTAACACTGAAGCTTTCTTT
TRBV18	-	-	TRBJ1-1	CASSPYNTERAEAFF	TGTGCCAGCTCACCATATAATACAGAGAGGGCTGAAGCTTTCTTT
TRBV11-3	-	-	TRBJ2-1	CASSPPLSHNEQFF	TGTGCCAGCAGCCCCCCCCTTTCCCACAATGAGCAGTTCTTC
TRBV4-1	-	-	TRBJ1-5	CASSQDMARGQPQHF	TGCGCCAGCAGCCAAGATATGGCAAGAGGTCAGCCCCAGCATTTT
TRBV7-9	TRBD2	-	TRBJ2-7	CASSPSPGKLAGTAYEQYF	TGTGCCAGCAGCCCATCCCCGGGGAAACTAGCGGGGACAGCCTACGAGCAGTACTTC
TRBV15	TRBD1	-	TRBJ1-5	CATSRGLNRGQQPQHF	TGTGCCACCAGCAGAGGGCTTAACAGGGGGCAGCAGCCCCAGCATTTT
TRBV6-1	-	-	TRBJ2-3	CASSALLGSGGKTDTQYF	TGTGCCAGCAGTGCGTTGTTGGGGAGTGGAGGAAAAACAGATACGCAGTATTTT
TRBV3-1/TRBV3-2	TRBD1	-	TRBJ2-7	CASSQEGTGPGEQYF	TGTGCCAGCAGCCAAGAAGGGACAGGGCCCGGCGAGCAGTACTTC
TRBV28	-	once	TRBJ2-3	CASSTTWGRETVADTQYF	TGTGCCAGCAGCACGACATGGGGGCGGGAGACGGTGGCAGATACGCAGTATTTT
TRBV6-6	-	-	TRBJ2-3	CASALTISDTQYF	TGTGCCAGTGCCCTGACAATCTCAGATACGCAGTATTTT
TRBV5-1	-	once	TRBJ2-5	CASSSTGGEETQYF	TGCGCCAGCAGCTCCACCGGGGGTGAAGAGACCCAGTACTTC
TRBV7-6	-	-	TRBJ2-3	CASSPRGAARTDTQYF	TGTGCCAGCAGCCCCAGGGGAGCGGCGAGAACAGATACGCAGTATTTT
TRBV7-9	-	-	TRBJ2-1	CASSALRENEQFF	TGTGCCAGCAGCGCCTTGAGGGAGAATGAGCAGTTCTTC
TRBV29-1	-	-	TRBJ1-2	CSVVVQPPGYTF	TGCAGCGTTGTCGTACAGCCACCAGGCTACACCTTC
TRBV5-1	-	once	TRBJ2-5	CASSLEGPQYF	TGCGCCAGCAGCTTGGAGGGGCCCCAGTACTTC
TRBV19	-	-	TRBJ2-1	CASSIGLGHPSYNEQFF	TGTGCCAGTAGTATTGGTTTGGGACACCCAAGTTACAATGAGCAGTTCTTC
TRBV5-6	-	-	TRBJ1-3	CASSPSGGSSGNTIYF	TGTGCCAGCAGCCCTTCCGGCGGGAGCTCTGGAAACACCATATATTTT
TRBV5-1	-	-	TRBJ1-6	CASSFTTVSSPLHF	TGCGCCAGCAGCTTCACGACTGTTTCTTCACCCCTCCACTTT
TRBV10-1	-	once	TRBJ1-3	CASSDSGLAGNTIYF	TGCGCCAGCAGTGATTCAGGGCTTGCCGGAAACACCATATATTTT